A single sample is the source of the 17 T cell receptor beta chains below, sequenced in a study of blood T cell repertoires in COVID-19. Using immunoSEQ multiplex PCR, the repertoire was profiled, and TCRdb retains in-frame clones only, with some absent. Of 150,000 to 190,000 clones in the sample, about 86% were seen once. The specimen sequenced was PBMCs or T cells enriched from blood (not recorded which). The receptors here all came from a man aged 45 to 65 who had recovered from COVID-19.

The CDR3 DNA follows: TGTGCCAGCAGCCCCGGGAGTCAAGAGACCCAGTACTTC. Translating it yields CASSPGSQETQYF. The chain carries TRBV11-3 and TRBJ2-5; D possibly corresponds to TRBD2 (6 bases). Between the trimmed V and J ends, which lost 5 bases and 2 bases, there was a span of 9 bases. This CDR3 spans 13 amino acids. Germline CDR1 SGHNT, CDR2 YENEEA.

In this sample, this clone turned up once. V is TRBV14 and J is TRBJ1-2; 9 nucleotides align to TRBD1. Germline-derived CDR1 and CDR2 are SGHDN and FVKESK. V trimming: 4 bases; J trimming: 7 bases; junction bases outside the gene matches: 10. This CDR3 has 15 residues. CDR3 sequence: CASSPTTGGWTGYTF. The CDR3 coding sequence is TGTGCCAGCAGCCCTACGACAGGGGGATGGACTGGCTACACCTTC.

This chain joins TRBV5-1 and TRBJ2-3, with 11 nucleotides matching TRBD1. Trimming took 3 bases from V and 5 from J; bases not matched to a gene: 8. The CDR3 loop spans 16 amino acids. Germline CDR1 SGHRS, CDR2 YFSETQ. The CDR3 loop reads CASSSGQGAVLDTQYF. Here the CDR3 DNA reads TGCGCCAGCAGCTCCGGACAGGGGGCGGTATTAGATACGCAGTATTTT. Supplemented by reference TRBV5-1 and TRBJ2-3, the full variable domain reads KAGVTQTPRYLIKTRGQQVTLSCSPISGHRSVSWYQQTPGQGLQFLFEYFSETQRNKGNFPGRFSGRQFSNSRSEMNVSTLELGDSALYLCASSSGQGAVLDTQYFGPGTRLTVL.

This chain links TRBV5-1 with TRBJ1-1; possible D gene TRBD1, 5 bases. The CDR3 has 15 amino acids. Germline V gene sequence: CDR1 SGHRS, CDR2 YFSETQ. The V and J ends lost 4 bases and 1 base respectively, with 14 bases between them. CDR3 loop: CASSRGGTGNTEAFF. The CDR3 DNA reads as TGCGCCAGCAGCCGCGGAGGGACGGGGAACACTGAAGCTTTCTTT.

The CDR3 DNA sequence: TGTGCCAGCAGTGGACAGGGCTACTCCTACGAGCAGTACTTC. Amino acids: CASSGQGYSYEQYF. The rearrangement links TRBV5-6 to TRBJ2-7; 8 nucleotides line up with TRBD1. Germline CDR1 reads SGHDT; CDR2 reads YYEEEE. V was clipped by 5 bases and J by 0 bases; unmatched bases: 4. This CDR3 has 14 amino acids.

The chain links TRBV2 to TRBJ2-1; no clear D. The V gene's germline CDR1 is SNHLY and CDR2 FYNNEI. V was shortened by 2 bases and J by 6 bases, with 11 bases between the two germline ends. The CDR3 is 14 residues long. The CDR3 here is CASSEKKLRNEQFF. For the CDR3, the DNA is TGTGCCAGCAGTGAAAAGAAGCTCCGCAATGAGCAGTTCTTC. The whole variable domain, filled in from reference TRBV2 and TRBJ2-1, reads EPEVTQTPSHQVTQMGQEVILRCVPISNHLYFYWYRQILGQKVEFLVSFYNNEISEKSEIFDDQFSVERPDGSNFTLKIRSTKLEDSAMYFCASSEKKLRNEQFFGPGTRLTVL.

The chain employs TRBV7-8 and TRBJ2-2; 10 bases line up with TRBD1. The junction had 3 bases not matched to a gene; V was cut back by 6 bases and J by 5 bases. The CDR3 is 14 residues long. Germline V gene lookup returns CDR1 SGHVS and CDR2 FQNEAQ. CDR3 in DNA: TGTGCCAGCAGTCAGGGACAGGGGACCGGGGAGCTGTTTTTT. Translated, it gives CASSQGQGTGELFF. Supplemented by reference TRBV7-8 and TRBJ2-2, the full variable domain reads GAGVSQSPRYKVAKRGQDVALRCDPISGHVSLFWYQQALGQGPEFLTYFQNEAQLDKSGLPSDRFFAERPEGSVSTLKIQRTQQEDSAVYLCASSQGQGTGELFFGEGSRLTVL.

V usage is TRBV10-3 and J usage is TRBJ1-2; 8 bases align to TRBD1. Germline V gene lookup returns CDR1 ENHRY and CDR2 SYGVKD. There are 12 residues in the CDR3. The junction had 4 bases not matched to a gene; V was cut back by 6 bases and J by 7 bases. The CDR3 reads CAIRWTGTGYTF. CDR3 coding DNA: TGTGCCATCAGATGGACAGGGACTGGCTACACCTTC.

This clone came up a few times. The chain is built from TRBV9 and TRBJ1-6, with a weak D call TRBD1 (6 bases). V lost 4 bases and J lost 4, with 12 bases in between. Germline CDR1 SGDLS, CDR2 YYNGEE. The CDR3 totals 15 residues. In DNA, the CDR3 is TGTGCCAGCAGCATGTCAGGGGTATATAATTCACCCCTCCACTTT. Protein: CASSMSGVYNSPLHF.

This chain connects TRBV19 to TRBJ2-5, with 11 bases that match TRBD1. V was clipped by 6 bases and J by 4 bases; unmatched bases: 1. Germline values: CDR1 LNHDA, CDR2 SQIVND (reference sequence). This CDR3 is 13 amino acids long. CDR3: CASRGTGGETQYF. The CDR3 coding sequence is TGTGCCAGTAGGGGGACAGGGGGAGAGACCCAGTACTTC.

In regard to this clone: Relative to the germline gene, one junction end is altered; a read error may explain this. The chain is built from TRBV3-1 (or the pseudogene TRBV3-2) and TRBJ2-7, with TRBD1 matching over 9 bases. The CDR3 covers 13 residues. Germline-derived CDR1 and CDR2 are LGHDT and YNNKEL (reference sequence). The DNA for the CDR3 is TGTGCCAGCAGCCTACTTGGACAGGGGCTTAGATGCTTC. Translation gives CASSLLGQGLRCF.

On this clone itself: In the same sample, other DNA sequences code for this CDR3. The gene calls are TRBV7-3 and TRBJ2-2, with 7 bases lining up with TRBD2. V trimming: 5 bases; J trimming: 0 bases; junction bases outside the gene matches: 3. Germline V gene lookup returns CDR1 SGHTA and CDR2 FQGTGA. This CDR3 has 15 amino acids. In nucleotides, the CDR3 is TGTGCCAGCAGCCCCAGCGGGGCGAACACCGGGGAGCTGTTTTTT. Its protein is CASSPSGANTGELFF.

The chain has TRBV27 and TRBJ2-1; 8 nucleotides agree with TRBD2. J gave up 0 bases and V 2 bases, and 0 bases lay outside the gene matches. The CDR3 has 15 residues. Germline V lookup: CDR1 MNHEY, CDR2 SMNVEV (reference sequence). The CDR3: CASSLGTSSYNEQFF. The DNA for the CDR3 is TGTGCCAGCAGTTTAGGGACTAGCTCCTACAATGAGCAGTTCTTC.

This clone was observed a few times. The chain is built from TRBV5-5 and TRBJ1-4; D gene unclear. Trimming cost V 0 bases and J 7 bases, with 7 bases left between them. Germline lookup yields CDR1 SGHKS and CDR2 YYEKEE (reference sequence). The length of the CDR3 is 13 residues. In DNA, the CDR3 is TGTGCCAGCAGCTTGGGGGCAGCTGAAAAACTGTTTTTT. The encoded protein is CASSLGAAEKLFF.

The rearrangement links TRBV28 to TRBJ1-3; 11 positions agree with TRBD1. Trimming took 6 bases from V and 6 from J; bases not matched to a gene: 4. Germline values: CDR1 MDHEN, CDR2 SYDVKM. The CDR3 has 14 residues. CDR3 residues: CASRGQGDSNTIYF. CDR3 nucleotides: TGTGCCAGCAGGGGACAGGGGGATTCAAACACCATATATTTT.

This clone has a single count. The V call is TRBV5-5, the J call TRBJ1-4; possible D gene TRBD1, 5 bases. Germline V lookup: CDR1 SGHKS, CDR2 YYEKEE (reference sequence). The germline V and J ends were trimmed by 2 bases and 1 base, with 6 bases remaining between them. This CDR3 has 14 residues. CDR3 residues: CASSFDRTNEKLFF. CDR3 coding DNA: TGTGCCAGCAGCTTCGACAGAACTAATGAAAAACTGTTTTTT.

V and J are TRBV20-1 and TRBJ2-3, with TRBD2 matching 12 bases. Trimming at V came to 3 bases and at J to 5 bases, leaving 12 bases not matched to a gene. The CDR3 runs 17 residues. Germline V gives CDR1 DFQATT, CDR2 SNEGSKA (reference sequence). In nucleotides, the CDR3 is TGCAGTGCTAGTTCCGTGCTAGCGGGGGGGCAATTAGATACGCAGTATTTT. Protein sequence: CSASSVLAGGQLDTQYF.